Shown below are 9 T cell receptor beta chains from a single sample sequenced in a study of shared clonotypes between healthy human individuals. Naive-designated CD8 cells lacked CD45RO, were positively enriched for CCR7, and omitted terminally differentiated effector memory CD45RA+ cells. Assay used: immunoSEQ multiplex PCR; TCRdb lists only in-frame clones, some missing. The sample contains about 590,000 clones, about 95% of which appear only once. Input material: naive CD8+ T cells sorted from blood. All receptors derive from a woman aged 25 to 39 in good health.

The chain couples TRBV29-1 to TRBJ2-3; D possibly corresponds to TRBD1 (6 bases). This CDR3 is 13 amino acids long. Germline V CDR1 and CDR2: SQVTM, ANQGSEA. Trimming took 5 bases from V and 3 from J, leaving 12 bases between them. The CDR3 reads CSVSGVRTDTQYF. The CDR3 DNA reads TGCAGCGTTTCAGGGGTTCGAACAGATACGCAGTATTTT.

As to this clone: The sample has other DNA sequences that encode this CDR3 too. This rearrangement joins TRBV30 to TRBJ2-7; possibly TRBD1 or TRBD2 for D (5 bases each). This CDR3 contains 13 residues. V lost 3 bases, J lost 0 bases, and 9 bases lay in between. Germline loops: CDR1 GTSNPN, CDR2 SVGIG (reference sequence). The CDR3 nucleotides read TGTGCCTGGAGCGTGGGGACCTCCTACGAGCAGTACTTC. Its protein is CAWSVGTSYEQYF.

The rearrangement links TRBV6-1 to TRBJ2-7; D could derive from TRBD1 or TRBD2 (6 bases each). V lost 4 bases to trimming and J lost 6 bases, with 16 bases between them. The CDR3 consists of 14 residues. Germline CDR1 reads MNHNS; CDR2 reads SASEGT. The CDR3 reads CASSVGGWGGEQYF. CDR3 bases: TGTGCCAGCAGTGTCGGGGGCTGGGGTGGCGAGCAGTACTTC.

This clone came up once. For the CDR3, the DNA is TGTGCCAGCAGCTTCCAGGGATCGAACACCGGGGAGCTGTTTTTT. Translated, it gives CASSFQGSNTGELFF. V is TRBV5-6 and J is TRBJ2-2, with D maybe TRBD1 (5 bases). Trimming took off 2 bases at V and 0 bases at J, with 8 bases between the two ends. Germline V lookup: CDR1 SGHDT, CDR2 YYEEEE. The CDR3 is made up of 15 amino acids.

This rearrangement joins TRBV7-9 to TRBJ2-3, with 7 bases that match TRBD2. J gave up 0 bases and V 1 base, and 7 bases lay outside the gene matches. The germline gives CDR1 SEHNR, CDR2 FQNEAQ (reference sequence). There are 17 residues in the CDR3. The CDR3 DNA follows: TGTGCCAGCAGCTTAGTTAGCAGCGGGGATAGCACAGATACGCAGTATTTT. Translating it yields CASSLVSSGDSTDTQYF.

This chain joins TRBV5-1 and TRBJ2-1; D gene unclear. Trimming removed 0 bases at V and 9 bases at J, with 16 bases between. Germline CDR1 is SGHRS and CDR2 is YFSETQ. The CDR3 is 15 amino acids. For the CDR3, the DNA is TGCGCCAGCAGCTTGGAGTTGGGGTTCCGGCGTGAGCAGTTCTTC. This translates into CASSLELGFRREQFF.

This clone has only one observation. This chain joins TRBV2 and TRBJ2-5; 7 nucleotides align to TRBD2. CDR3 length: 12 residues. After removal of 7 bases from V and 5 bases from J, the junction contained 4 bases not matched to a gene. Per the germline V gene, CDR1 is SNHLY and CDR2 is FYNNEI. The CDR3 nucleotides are TGTGCCAGCAACTGGGGGGGGGAGACCCAGTACTTC. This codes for CASNWGGETQYF.

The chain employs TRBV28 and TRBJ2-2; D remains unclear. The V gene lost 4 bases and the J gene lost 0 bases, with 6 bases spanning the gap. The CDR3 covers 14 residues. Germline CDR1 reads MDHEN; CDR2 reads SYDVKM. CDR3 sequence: CASSYNSNTGELFF. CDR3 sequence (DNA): TGTGCCAGCAGTTACAATTCGAACACCGGGGAGCTGTTTTTT.

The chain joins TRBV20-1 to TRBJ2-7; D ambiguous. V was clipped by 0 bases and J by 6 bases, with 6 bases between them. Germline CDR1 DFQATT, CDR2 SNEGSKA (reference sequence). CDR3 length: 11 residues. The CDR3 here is CSAREGSEQYF. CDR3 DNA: TGCAGTGCTAGAGAGGGTAGCGAGCAGTACTTC.